The rows below give T cell receptor beta chains drawn from one sample of a study of PD-L1 blockade in urothelial cancer. TCRdb keeps only in-frame clones here, not all; method: immunoSEQ multiplex PCR. The data show more than 35,000 clones, around 82% seen once. The sample was PBMCs, taken around atezolizumab (anti-PD-L1) treatment. The source of these receptors is a man between 65 and 85 years old with urothelial cancer. CDR3s include the opening cysteine and the closing phenylalanine or tryptophan. The D gene is left open where the match is weak. Expanded clones get a size class; other rows say once, few or many, or leave the size out.

NA	NA	TRBV2	TRBJ2-1	TGTGCCAGCATCGAAAGTCCCCTTAGCGAGCAGTTCTTC	CASIESPLSEQFF
NA	TRBD1	TRBV2	TRBJ1-1	TGTGCCAGCAGTGTTCTTACAGGGGGCCGGTTTAATACTGAAGCTTTCTTT	CASSVLTGGRFNTEAFF
NA	NA	TRBV18	TRBJ2-7	TGTGCCAGCTCACCTCGCCAGTCTGGGGGGACCTACGAGCAGTACTTC	CASSPRQSGGTYEQYF
NA	NA	TRBV11-2	TRBJ2-2	TGTGCCAGCGGGGGGGCATTCGGGCGGACCCCAATCGGGGAGCTGTTTTTT	CASGGAFGRTPIGELFF
NA	TRBD2	TRBV28	TRBJ2-7	TGTGCCATTACTGTGGGCGGTGGGACTAGCGGGTCGAGCAAGCAGTACTTC	CAITVGGGTSGSSKQYF
once	NA	TRBV27	TRBJ2-4	TGTGCCAGCAGTCCGTCGGGGGACCCAAACATTCAGTACTTC	CASSPSGDPNIQYF
NA	NA	TRBV13	TRBJ1-4	TGTGCCAGCGGCCCCAGGGGCGAAAAACTGTTTTTT	CASGPRGEKLFF
NA	NA	TRBV4-3	TRBJ1-1	TGCGCCAGCAGCCACCTAGGGGGGGACACTGAAGCTTTCTTT	CASSHLGGDTEAFF
NA	NA	TRBV11-3	TRBJ1-2	TGTGCCAGCAGCTTGGGGGAGGGTCCAGGCCTTTACTACACCTTC	CASSLGEGPGLYYTF
NA	TRBD1	TRBV30	TRBJ1-4	TGTGCCTGGAGTAAGGGACAGGTGAATGAAAAACTGTTTTTT	CAWSKGQVNEKLFF
medium-sized	NA	TRBV19	TRBJ2-7	TGTGCCTCCGGGACAACCCTTGTCAACGAGCAGTACTTC	CASGTTLVNEQYF
NA	TRBD1	TRBV14	TRBJ1-2	TGTGCCAGCAGCCGAGGGACAGGGCTCGACTATGGCTACACCTTC	CASSRGTGLDYGYTF
NA	NA	TRBV28	TRBJ1-5	TGTGCCGTAACAGGGCTCCCGGGGCCCCAGCATTTT	CAVTGLPGPQHF
NA	TRBD1	TRBV7-2	TRBJ1-6	TGTGCCAGCAGCTTAGGGGTCCGGGACAGCCTTAATTCACCCCTCCACTTT	CASSLGVRDSLNSPLHF
NA	NA	TRBV28	TRBJ1-2	TGTGCCAGCAGTTTAAGGCCCAGGTTTGGCTACACCTTC	CASSLRPRFGYTF
medium-sized	NA	TRBV28	TRBJ2-1	TGTGCCAGCAGCCGGGACATCTCCTACAATGAGCAGTTCTTC	CASSRDISYNEQFF
NA	TRBD1	TRBV4-2	TRBJ2-1	TGTGCCAGCAGCGCGGACAGGGCCGACGAGCAGTTCTTC	CASSADRADEQFF
NA	NA	TRBV27	TRBJ2-1	TGTGCCAGCAGTTTATCCGTGACTAGTTACAATGAGCAGTTCTTC	CASSLSVTSYNEQFF
NA	NA	TRBV5-4	TRBJ2-2	TGTGCCAGCAGCCCGCCGGGGGACAGAAGCACCGGGGAGCTGTTTTTT	CASSPPGDRSTGELFF
NA	NA	TRBV27	TRBJ1-4	TGTGCCAGCGGTAGGGGGGGCAGCAATAATGAAAAACTGTTTTTT	CASGRGGSNNEKLFF
NA	TRBD1	TRBV28	TRBJ1-1	TGTGCCAGCAGTTTTACCGGGACAGGGCGAACTGAAGCTTTCTTT	CASSFTGTGRTEAFF
NA	TRBD1	TRBV2	TRBJ1-5	TGTGCCAGCAGTGAATTCTTAGGGGGCCAGCCCCAGCATTTT	CASSEFLGGQPQHF
few	TRBD1	TRBV7-2	TRBJ2-7	TGTGCCAGCAGCTTTACCGCAGGGGGCGCGGGCGAGCAGTACTTC	CASSFTAGGAGEQYF
NA	NA	TRBV25-1	TRBJ2-7	TGTGCCAGCAGTGAATTTGAGTACGAGCAGTACTTC	CASSEFEYEQYF
NA	NA	TRBV19	TRBJ1-6	TGTGCCAGTAGCGTACAGGGAGAGGGTAATTCACCCCTCCACTTT	CASSVQGEGNSPLHF
NA	TRBD2	TRBV27	TRBJ2-5	TGTGCCAGCACCCGGACTAGCGGGGGGCCGGAGACCCAGTACTTC	CASTRTSGGPETQYF
NA	TRBD2	TRBV27	TRBJ2-7	TGTGCCAGCAGCCCCGGGACTAGCGGGAGGAGCGAGCAGTACTTC	CASSPGTSGRSEQYF
NA	NA	TRBV5-4	TRBJ1-2	TGTGCCAGCAGCTTGGCTCGGGGGGGCGCAGGTGGCTACACCTTC	CASSLARGGAGGYTF
NA	TRBD1	TRBV10-3	TRBJ2-2	TGTGCCATCGGACAGGCGGTCGGGGAGCTGTTTTTT	CAIGQAVGELFF
NA	NA	TRBV6-5	TRBJ1-4	TGTGCCAGCAGCCGGGTTGGTGAAAAACTGTTTTTT	CASSRVGEKLFF
NA	TRBD2	TRBV5-1	TRBJ2-3	TGCGCCAGCAGCGGGGGACTAGCGGGATACACAGATATGCAGTATTTT	CASSGGLAGYTDMQYF
NA	TRBD2	TRBV5-4	TRBJ2-3	TGTGCCAGCAGCTCGGAGCGGGGCCGAACCACAGATACGCAGTATTTT	CASSSERGRTTDTQYF
NA	TRBD1	TRBV7-2	TRBJ1-2	TGTGCCAGCAGCTACCTCCTTAAGGGGGCAATACGGAGTGGCTACACCTTC	CASSYLLKGAIRSGYTF
NA	TRBD1	TRBV7-2	TRBJ1-1	TGTGCCAGCAGCCTCAGGAGGGGGACAGTGCATTTCTTT	CASSLRRGTVHFF
NA	TRBD1	TRBV7-2	TRBJ2-3	TGTGCCAGCAGCTCCCGCCAGGGGGGCACAGATACGCAGTATTTT	CASSSRQGGTDTQYF
NA	NA	TRBV5-1	TRBJ2-3	TGCGCCAGCAGCTCGAGGGATACGCAGTATTTT	CASSSRDTQYF
NA	NA	TRBV11-2	TRBJ2-5	TGTGCCAGCAGCCAAACCCGAGTGGTGGGGGCCGAGACCCAGTACTTC	CASSQTRVVGAETQYF
NA	NA	TRBV9	TRBJ1-2	TGTGCCAGCAGCGTAGATGGACAGAGAAACTATGGCTACACCTTC	CASSVDGQRNYGYTF
NA	NA	TRBV2	TRBJ1-1	TGTGCCAGCAGTGGTAGGGGCCGGACTGAAGCTTTCTTT	CASSGRGRTEAFF
NA	TRBD2	TRBV5-1	TRBJ2-3	TGCGCCAGCAGCTTGGCCTTGGGAGCGGGGAGCACAGATACGCAGTATTTT	CASSLALGAGSTDTQYF
NA	NA	TRBV4-3	TRBJ2-3	TGCGCCAGCAGCCAAGTATGGGGCGGGAAGGAGTATACGCAGTATTTT	CASSQVWGGKEYTQYF
NA	NA	TRBV18	TRBJ2-3	TGTGCCAGCTCCCAAAAGGGGGACCCAGATACGCAGTATTTT	CASSQKGDPDTQYF
NA	TRBD1	TRBV5-1	TRBJ1-2	TGCGCCAGCAGCTTGCTTGGACAGGCCGCTCCGTTGGATGGCTACACCTTC	CASSLLGQAAPLDGYTF
NA	NA	TRBV5-6	TRBJ1-2	TGTGCCAGCACTCGCCGGGGATCCCACTATGGCTACACCTTC	CASTRRGSHYGYTF
NA	TRBD2	TRBV7-9	TRBJ2-2	TGTGCCAGCAGCTTGGCGACTAGCGGGAACACCGGGGAGCTGTTTTTT	CASSLATSGNTGELFF
NA	TRBD1	TRBV7-8	TRBJ2-7	TGTGCCAGCAGCTTAGGGACAGGCGTCTACGAGCAGTACTTC	CASSLGTGVYEQYF
NA	NA	TRBV19	TRBJ1-2	TGTGCCAGTAGTATCTCTAGGAATAACTATGGCTACACCTTC	CASSISRNNYGYTF
NA	NA	TRBV19	TRBJ1-2	TGTGCCAGTAGTAGTCGGGGGACCACCTATGGCTACACCTTC	CASSSRGTTYGYTF
NA	NA	TRBV6-1	TRBJ2-7	TGTGCCAGCCTGGACTACGACGAGCAGTACTTC	CASLDYDEQYF
NA	NA	TRBV6-5	TRBJ1-5	TGTGCCAGCGCAGATAGCAATCAGCCCCAGCATTTT	CASADSNQPQHF
NA	TRBD1	TRBV28	TRBJ1-2	TGTGCCAGCAGTTTGCGGCCGTGGGACAGGGGGCGCAGACTCAACTATGGCTACACCTTC	CASSLRPWDRGRRLNYGYTF
NA	NA	TRBV27	TRBJ1-1	TGTGCCAGCAGTCGGGGGGGGACTGAAGCTTTCTTT	CASSRGGTEAFF
NA	NA	TRBV18	TRBJ2-3	TGTGCCAGCTCATCTAGCGGCACAGATACGCAGTATTTT	CASSSSGTDTQYF
NA	NA	TRBV6-1	TRBJ1-5	TGTGCCAGCAGTGAGGCCGGAGAAGATCAGCCCCAGCATTTT	CASSEAGEDQPQHF